This TCR beta chain was documented in a study of neoadjuvant anti-PD-1 for oral cavity cancer. Study summary: Patients without progression received a fourth nivolumab dose around day 43, then surgical resection on days 50-56.

As regards this clone: The antigen remains unidentified.

PBMC libraries mostly used around 460 ng of input genomic DNA, with six replicates per sample. Here immunoSEQ multiplex PCR was the method, and the copy in TCRdb shows in-frame clones only, minus some. The sample gives roughly 16,000 clones, around 66% of which show up once; around 3% is in the top ten. General study results and limits: Non-responders to neoadjuvant nivolumab had significantly more clonal PBMC T cells than responders. Higher pretreatment Treg/Th17 ratios tracked higher pretreatment blood clonality.

The clonotype was recovered from a person aged 35-80 years with oral cavity squamous cell carcinoma. Sequenced material: PBMCs, taken before nivolumab (anti-PD-1) treatment.

The CDR3 nucleotides read TGTGCCAGCAGTCCGATCCGGGAGGGAATAAATCAGCCCCAGCATTTT. This encodes CASSPIREGINQPQHF. The chain uses TRBV28 and TRBJ1-5; D is undetermined. CDR3 length: 16 residues. Trimming took off 5 bases at V and 4 bases at J, with 18 bases between the two ends. CDR1 and CDR2 from the germline V gene are MDHEN and SYDVKM.